A single sample is the source of the 10 T cell receptor beta chains below, sequenced in a study of regulatory T cells in long-lasting Graves disease. Time point reported: newly diagnosed GD, antithyroid drugs for less than 3 months. PBMC RNA served as the TCR library source. Building of the TCR beta libraries involved iRepertoire HTBI primers and Arm-PCR of CDR3 regions. TCRdb reprocessed the multiplex PCR reads via MiXCR and lists one record per CDR3 protein. The sample includes some 220,000 distinct CDR3 sequences, roughly 19% seen only once; the top ten take about 10%. In addition, the sample was reused for a study of T cells in Graves' hyperthyroidism and ophthalmopathy.

This specimen consisted of peripheral blood mononuclear cells (PBMCs), obtained at new diagnosis, from a patient treated with antithyroid drugs. The receptors stem from a woman aged 30 to 39 with Graves disease.

Ten or more counts support this clonotype. The genes are TRBV18 and TRBJ2-7; 8 nucleotides line up with TRBD1. CDR1 and CDR2 (germline): KGHSH, LQKENI. This CDR3 has 17 amino acids. V shed 1 base and J 3 bases; nucleotides not matched to a gene: 11. The CDR3 region is CASSPRSVGTGLYEQYF. CDR3 bases: TGTGCCAGCTCACCACGATCTGTCGGGACAGGTCTCTACGAGCAGTACTTC.

Only a few counts were recorded for this clonotype. The CDR3 here is CSARAGLAANEQFF. The CDR3 DNA reads TGCAGTGCAAGGGCGGGACTAGCGGCAAATGAGCAGTTCTTC. The rearrangement links TRBV20-1 to TRBJ2-1; 11 nucleotides align to TRBD2. This CDR3 is built from 14 residues. CDR1 is DFQATT, CDR2 SNEGSKA, per germline (reference sequence). With 6 bases clipped from V and 7 bases from J, the junction kept 8 bases outside the gene matches.

The chain joins TRBV9 to TRBJ2-5, with 10 bases aligning to TRBD1. CDR1 and CDR2 (germline): SGDLS, YYNGEE. CDR3 length: 17 amino acids. V lost 0 bases, J lost 1 base, and 6 bases stayed unmatched. This chain's CDR3 is CASSVEGGQGPQETQYF. CDR3 DNA sequence: TGTGCCAGCAGCGTAGAAGGGGGACAGGGGCCCCAAGAGACCCAGTACTTC.

This clonotype was counted a few times. Possible read error: a much larger clone is one base away. The CDR3 sequence: CSAREASGGDEQSF. The DNA of the CDR3 is TGCAGTGCTAGAGAGGCGAGCGGGGGGGATGAGCAGTCCTTC. The J gene is TRBJ2-1, the V gene TRBV20-1; 10 bases match TRBD2. The CDR3 contains 14 residues. The germline V gene has CDR1 DFQATT and CDR2 SNEGSKA (reference sequence).

At least ten counts were recorded for this clonotype. This chain links TRBV2 with TRBJ2-5, with 7 bases lining up with TRBD2. CDR3 length: 12 amino acids. The germline V gene encodes CDR1 SNHLY and CDR2 FYNNEI. Trimming took 7 bases from V and 4 from J; bases not matched to a gene: 3. CDR3 sequence reads: CASTGGRETQYF. CDR3 nucleotides: TGTGCCAGCACGGGGGGTCGAGAGACCCAGTACTTC.

Details on this clonotype: Sequence at one end of the junction differs from germline and may be a read error. The chain employs TRBV27 and TRBJ1-6, with D possibly matching TRBD1 (6 bases). CDR3 length equals 19 residues. Per germline, CDR1 MNHEY and CDR2 SMNVEV (reference sequence). The CDR3 spells CDSSISQGRLSSYNSPLHF. CDR3 in DNA: TGTGACAGCAGTATATCGCAGGGGAGGCTAAGCTCCTATAATTCACCCCTCCACTTT.

The V gene is TRBV29-1, the J gene TRBJ2-2; D possibly corresponds to TRBD2 (7 bases). CDR1 is SQVTM, CDR2 ANQGSEA, per germline. Trimming took off 3 bases at V and 4 bases at J, with 15 bases between the two ends. The CDR3 spans 15 residues. The CDR3 protein is CSVDSGGSSTGELFF. The CDR3 DNA is TGCAGCGTTGATTCGGGGGGCTCCTCCACCGGGGAGCTGTTTTTT.

This clonotype has a count of ten or more. The rearrangement uses TRBV12-3 or TRBV12-4 and TRBJ2-7; D call uncertain. The CDR3 has 14 residues. The V and J ends lost 1 base and 8 bases respectively, with 15 bases between them. CDR3 amino acids: CASSLVPGDQKQYF. The CDR3 nucleotides are TGTGCCAGCAGTTTAGTCCCGGGCGACCAAAAGCAGTACTTC.

This clonotype was detected many times. This rearrangement joins TRBV12-3 or TRBV12-4 to TRBJ1-3; no reliable D call. The CDR3 covers 11 residues. Trimming cost V 6 bases and J 11 bases, with 11 bases left between them. CDR3 bases: TGTGCCAGCAGCCCTGCATCAGCCATATATTTT. Translating it yields CASSPASAIYF.

This clonotype was detected ten times or more. The chain links TRBV6-5 to TRBJ2-4; the D gene could be TRBD1 or TRBD2 (5 bases each). Germline loops: CDR1 MNHEY, CDR2 SVGAGI. This CDR3 contains 17 residues. Trimming removed 0 bases at V and 0 bases at J, with 12 bases between. CDR3 coding DNA: TGTGCCAGCAGTTACTCCCGCCCGGGGCTAGCCAAAAACATTCAGTACTTC. This codes for CASSYSRPGLAKNIQYF.